These T cell receptor beta chains were read from a single sample in a study of T cell responses to AZD1222 COVID-19 vaccine. Profiled with immunoSEQ multiplex PCR; TCRdb holds only in-frame clones, not every one. Seen here are 110,000 or so clones, about 85% observed once, and the top ten hold about 3%. This specimen was peripheral blood, taken 28 days after the second AZD1222 dose. The receptors originated from an adult who received the AZD1222 COVID-19 vaccine. CDR3s include the opening cysteine and the closing phenylalanine or tryptophan. A D gene is named only where the DNA matches it firmly. Part of the rows lack a size; the others show once, few, many or a class for expanded clones.

j_call v_call clone_size d_call cdr3_aa cdr3_nt
TRBJ1-6 TRBV5-1 . . CASSSVRASYNSPLHF TGCGCCAGCAGCTCCGTTAGGGCCTCCTATAATTCACCCCTCCACTTT
TRBJ1-2 TRBV19 . TRBD1 CASTPGGSGYTF TGTGCCAGTACCCCAGGGGGCTCTGGCTACACCTTC
TRBJ2-1 TRBV6-6 once TRBD2 CASIRLAGDSEQFF TGTGCCAGCATTCGGCTAGCGGGGGATAGCGAGCAGTTCTTC
TRBJ1-2 TRBV6-5 . . CASSPGQTNGYTF TGTGCCAGCAGCCCGGGACAAACAAATGGCTACACCTTC
TRBJ1-1 TRBV2 . . CASSGRGVSTEAFF TGTGCCAGCAGTGGCAGGGGTGTGAGCACTGAAGCTTTCTTT
TRBJ1-5 TRBV7-2 . . CASSTQGWQPQHF TGTGCCAGCAGCACACAGGGTTGGCAGCCCCAGCATTTT
TRBJ2-1 TRBV18 . . CASSPRQARVYNEQFF TGTGCCAGCTCACCCCGACAGGCCCGGGTTTACAATGAGCAGTTCTTC
TRBJ1-2 TRBV28 . . CASSPPGTRLGGYTF TGTGCCAGCAGCCCCCCCGGGACACGGCTTGGGGGCTACACCTTC
TRBJ1-4 TRBV10-2 . . CASDGGTGEKLFF TGCGCCAGCGACGGGGGTACGGGAGAAAAACTGTTTTTT
TRBJ1-3 TRBV15 . . CATSGGLSGNTIYF TGTGCCACCAGCGGGGGCCTCTCTGGAAACACCATATATTTT
TRBJ2-1 TRBV4-3 . . CASSYGDSSSYNEQFF TGCGCCAGCAGTTACGGGGACTCGAGCTCCTACAATGAGCAGTTCTTC
TRBJ1-2 TRBV2 . . CASTQQGITGYTF TGTGCCAGCACCCAGCAAGGAATCACTGGCTACACCTTC
TRBJ1-1 TRBV2 . . CASTRGMNTEAFF TGTGCCAGCACTCGGGGGATGAACACTGAAGCTTTCTTT
TRBJ1-2 TRBV6-1 few . CASSEIPGGHGYTF TGTGCCAGCAGTGAAATTCCGGGGGGCCATGGCTACACCTTC
TRBJ2-5 TRBV20-1 . . CSASQASQETQYF TGCAGTGCTAGTCAGGCTAGTCAAGAGACCCAGTACTTC
TRBJ2-3 TRBV6-5 . . CASDRRTTDTQYF TGTGCCAGTGACAGGAGAACCACAGATACGCAGTATTTT
TRBJ1-5 TRBV6-6 . . CASSYVGVDNQPQHF TGTGCCAGCAGTTACGTAGGGGTGGACAATCAGCCCCAGCATTTT
TRBJ1-2 TRBV14 . . CASSQDLVPGVCTF TGTGCCAGCAGCCAAGATCTCGTCCCAGGGGTTTGCACCTTC
TRBJ1-5 TRBV19 once . CASSRTVLSNQPQHF TGTGCCAGTAGTCGGACAGTCCTTAGCAATCAGCCCCAGCATTTT
TRBJ1-1 TRBV5-4 . TRBD1 CASRQDQGGNTEAFF TGTGCCAGCAGACAAGATCAGGGGGGGAACACTGAAGCTTTCTTT
TRBJ1-5 TRBV6-2/TRBV6-3 . . CASSYFDRTTKLQPQHF TGTGCCAGCAGTTACTTCGACAGGACGACTAAATTACAGCCCCAGCATTTT
TRBJ2-2 TRBV5-4 . TRBD1 CASSLRIGQGTGELFF TGTGCCAGCAGCTTGCGTATCGGACAGGGGACCGGGGAGCTGTTTTTT
TRBJ1-5 TRBV6-6 . TRBD1 CASSYFDRAGNQPQHF TGTGCCAGCAGTTACTTCGACAGGGCGGGCAATCAGCCCCAGCATTTT
TRBJ2-5 TRBV7-7 . TRBD2 CASSAFLAGGPPLQETQYF TGTGCTAGCAGCGCTTTCCTAGCGGGGGGGCCCCCTCTGCAAGAGACCCAGTACTTC
TRBJ1-5 TRBV7-6 . . CASSPALSNQPQHF TGTGCCAGCAGCCCCGCGTTGAGCAATCAGCCCCAGCATTTT
TRBJ1-3 TRBV3-1/TRBV3-2 . . CASSQDLGGGNTIYF TGTGCCAGCAGCCAAGATCTGGGAGGAGGAAACACCATATATTTT
TRBJ1-3 TRBV4-1 . . CASSPGKQRGSGNTIYF TGCGCCAGCAGCCCCGGGAAACAGAGGGGCTCTGGAAACACCATATATTTT
TRBJ1-1 TRBV6-5 . . CASSYGRITEAFF TGTGCCAGCAGCTATGGACGGATCACTGAAGCTTTCTTT
TRBJ1-2 TRBV10-2 . . CASSESEIYGYTF TGCGCCAGCAGTGAGTCGGAGATCTATGGCTACACCTTC
TRBJ1-1 TRBV7-8 . . CASRQGINTEAFF TGTGCCAGCAGACAGGGTATTAATACTGAAGCTTTCTTT
TRBJ2-1 TRBV6-5 . . CASRLPGAYNEQFF TGTGCCAGCAGACTACCGGGAGCCTACAATGAGCAGTTCTTC
TRBJ2-4 TRBV2 . . CASTALGGRVGFQYF TGTGCCAGCACCGCCTTAGGGGGGAGGGTTGGGTTTCAGTACTTC
TRBJ1-2 TRBV11-2 . . CASSLPGDYGYTF TGTGCCAGCAGCTTACCAGGGGACTATGGCTACACCTTC
TRBJ1-1 TRBV11-2 . . CASSLDSGFMNTEAFF TGTGCCAGCAGCTTAGATTCCGGGTTCATGAACACTGAAGCTTTCTTT
TRBJ1-3 TRBV10-2 few TRBD1 CASSESPGQGRNTIYF TGCGCCAGCAGTGAGTCGCCCGGACAGGGGAGAAACACCATATATTTT
TRBJ1-5 TRBV12-3/TRBV12-4 . . CASSLRQSQPQHF TGTGCCAGCAGTTTACGGCAGAGTCAGCCCCAGCATTTT
TRBJ1-2 TRBV18 . . CASSLRDLYGYTF TGTGCCAGCTCCCTTAGGGACCTCTATGGCTACACCTTC
TRBJ2-7 TRBV2 few . CASSEVFSYEQYF TGTGCCAGCAGTGAAGTGTTCTCCTACGAGCAGTACTTC
TRBJ1-2 TRBV28 few . CATLDSQYGYTF TGTGCCACCCTGGACAGTCAGTATGGCTACACCTTC
TRBJ1-4 TRBV6-1 . TRBD1 CASSARRDRGGEKLFF TGTGCCAGCAGTGCACGCCGGGACAGGGGCGGTGAAAAACTGTTTTTT
TRBJ2-5 TRBV5-5 . . CASSLLPGQEETQYF TGTGCCAGCAGCCTGCTCCCGGGACAAGAAGAGACCCAGTACTTC